This T cell receptor beta chain was retrieved from a study of shared clonotypes between healthy human individuals (TCRdb year 2020). Regarding the study in general: The cohort included a few men and a couple of women between 18 and 49 years of age. For each donor, three plates each were used for CD4 naive and CD4 memory, two plates were used for CD8 naive, and one plate was used for CD8 memory. Blood TCR repertoires of about 5 healthy adults were deeply sequenced to estimate repertoire size and the extent of clonotype sharing between individuals. Different laboratories and diverse techniques were used to prepare libraries and sequence TCR repertoires, to increase sequencing depth and limit assay-specific biases. Per donor, leukapheresis produced somewhere between about 0.9 and 9 billion PBMCs. General findings and caveats noted by the study authors: Compared with non-shared clonotypes, clonotypes shared by all four sorted-subset donors had higher generation probabilities. Pairwise subsampling indicated that sequencing depth was expected to affect the degree of clonotype sharing among donors. Even with the large sequencing depth, rarefaction of the sorted-subset datasets indicated that sequencing was incomplete. Estimated clonotype richness was generally larger for naive than for memory subsets. Sharing across a few donors was observed for roughly 5% of naive CD4, over 3% of naive CD8, roughly 2.3% of memory CD4, and around 0.44% of memory CD8 clonotypes. Sampling was restricted to blood, and TCR repertoires in tissue are likely to differ from TCR repertoires in blood. The genetic and exposure-history diversity represented was limited by the small number of donors.

Healthy HIV-negative adults with no recently reported acute infections or vaccinations were included as donors. Every donor was a Caucasian adult living in Nashville, Tennessee, USA. CD4+ T cells were enriched by magnetic negative selection; naive cells were then positively selected on CD45RA, and the negative fraction formed the memory subset. Blood was obtained by leukapheresis, after which PBMCs were separated by Ficoll-Histopaque density gradient centrifugation and cryopreserved in liquid nitrogen vapor phase. Purity and quantity of every magnetically sorted T cell population were checked by analytical flow cytometry. Genomic DNA was isolated from each sorted fraction and quantified by UV absorbance on a Nanodrop 2000c. Using the deep immunoSEQ assay, TCR CDR3 regions were amplified from genomic DNA by multiplex PCR. For each cell subset, the extracted genomic DNA was distributed evenly across all wells of several immunoSEQ 96-well plates, and each plate served as one replicate. For sorted subsets, each replicate PCR was loaded with about 200 ng genomic DNA, equivalent to about 33,000 T cell genomes. Purified libraries were measured with a Qubit 3.0 fluorometer, size-checked on a Bioanalyzer 2100, and measured again with the KAPA Library Quantification kit. Every immunoSEQ 96-well plate was sequenced on a separate single-read 150-cycle Illumina NextSeq 550 flow cell. Regarding the original processing steps: Because the immunoSEQ output included only junctional sequences and no quality scores, the filtering could not be the same as the filtering used for full-length reads. To assign V/J genes and CDR3, sequences were annotated using PyIR, a Python wrapper for IgBLAST v1.9, with IMGT germline references. Reads were removed for weak V/J assignments (E-value above 1e-6), missing CDR3, stop codons, out-of-frame junctions, or ambiguous translated residues. A V3J clonotype was defined by an identical inferred V gene, J gene, and CDR3 amino acid sequence. To compute the percentage overlap between repertoires, the number of shared unique clonotypes was divided by the size of the smaller repertoire. Three approaches were used to assess repertoire richness: RTK rarefaction, the Chao1 estimator, and Recon v2.1 estimates of unobserved clonotypes. Generation probabilities for all TCRbeta clonotypes obtained by the gDNA method from a handful of donors were computed using OLGA. TCRdb obtained this table from immuneACCESS and retained in-frame rearrangements with V and J assigned. These tables miss some clones; where compared with another copy, unresolved V genes account for less than half of the shortfall, and the remainder is unexplained. D and trimming come from the DNA, and the V and J calls and clone size come from that table. The sample yields about 2.3 million clones; around 92% were counted once. The ten largest clones take up 0.37% of the sample.

This clone was recorded once. What antigen it recognizes has not been identified. No per-base quality is available; no much larger clone lies one base away. Between the V and J ends, shortened by 1 base and 4 bases respectively, the junction contains 13 bases. Reading from cysteine to phenylalanine, the CDR3 counts 15 amino acids. The sequence is cut down to CDR3 DNA, 45 bases in frame from base 1. CDR1 and CDR2, looked up from the germline V gene, are LGHNA and YSLEER. The chain employs TRBV4-3 and TRBJ1-1, with the D gene not confidently named. This TCR was sampled from a young man in good health. Some clones in this sample may be carry-over from other donors' samples. Material for sequencing was naive CD4+ T cells from PBMCs. What this sample's cell subset or site label stands for: CD45RA+ positively selected. For the CDR3, the sequence is CASSQVTGFGTEAFF. Read as DNA, the sequence is TGCGCCAGCAGCCAAGTGACGGGATTCGGCACTGAAGCTTTCTTT.